Shown below are 17 T cell receptor beta chains from a single sample sequenced in a study of blood T cell repertoires in COVID-19. TCRdb's table, derived via immunoSEQ multiplex PCR, lists solely in-frame clones and lacks some. The sample has approximately 240,000 clones, 85% to 90% seen once. Sequenced input: PBMCs or T cells enriched from blood (not recorded which). The receptor source for this set is a woman under 30 in a cohort exposed to, infected with or recovered from COVID-19 (not recorded which).

The chain joins TRBV4-1 to TRBJ2-3, with 16 nucleotides matching TRBD2. This CDR3 contains 21 residues. V dropped 4 bases and J dropped 4; count of bases not matched to a gene: 17. Looked up from germline, CDR1 is MGHRA and CDR2 is YSYEKL. The CDR3 here is CASSPIATGTSGRVKSDTQYF. As DNA, the CDR3 is TGCGCCAGCAGCCCAATTGCGACCGGGACTAGCGGGAGGGTAAAATCAGATACGCAGTATTTT.

The chain joins TRBV5-1 to TRBJ1-1, with 7 bases matching TRBD1. The CDR3 has 14 amino acids. Germline CDR1 and CDR2: SGHRS and YFSETQ. V lost 3 bases, J lost 1 base, and 3 bases stayed unmatched. The CDR3 coding sequence is TGCGCCAGCAGCTCACAGGGGAGGAACACTGAAGCTTTCTTT. It is translated as CASSSQGRNTEAFF.

This chain uses TRBV19 with TRBJ2-2; 8 nucleotides agree with TRBD1. V trimming: 5 bases; J trimming: 4 bases; junction bases outside the gene matches: 12. The V gene's germline CDR1 is LNHDA and CDR2 SQIVND (reference sequence). CDR3 length: 17 residues. The CDR3 DNA reads TGTGCCAGTAGTCTGACCGGGACAGGCGTCTCCACCGGGGAGCTGTTTTTT. It encodes CASSLTGTGVSTGELFF.

This clone was observed a few times. This chain links TRBV7-2 with TRBJ1-1, with D perhaps matching TRBD1 (6 bases). The length of the CDR3 is 14 residues. V lost 1 base and J 0 bases, leaving 6 bases between the germline ends. Germline values: CDR1 SGHTA, CDR2 FQGNSA. The CDR3 loop reads CASSLGQVNTEAFF. CDR3 nucleotide sequence: TGTGCCAGCAGCTTAGGACAGGTGAACACTGAAGCTTTCTTT.

This clone has just one count. The V and J genes are TRBV5-4 and TRBJ2-1; 9 bases agree with TRBD1. The germline CDR1 and CDR2 sequences are SGHNT and YYREEE (reference sequence). V shed 4 bases, J shed 0 bases, and the junction held 2 bases outside the gene matches. The CDR3 is made up of 15 amino acids. Written as DNA, the CDR3 is TGTGCCAGCAGCATGGACAGGGGCTCCTACAATGAGCAGTTCTTC. Its translation is CASSMDRGSYNEQFF. Using reference TRBV5-4 and TRBJ2-1 for the parts outside the CDR3, the full variable domain is ETGVTQSPTHLIKTRGQQVTLRCSSQSGHNTVSWYQQALGQGPQFIFQYYREEENGRGNFPPRFSGLQFPNYSSELNVNALELDDSALYLCASSMDRGSYNEQFFGPGTRLTVL.

The V call is TRBV18, the J call TRBJ1-1; 8 nucleotides line up with TRBD1. CDR3 length: 14 residues. V gave up 4 bases and J gave up 4 bases; unmatched junction bases: 5. Germline V lookup: CDR1 KGHSH, CDR2 LQKENI. For the CDR3, the DNA is TGTGCCAGCTCACTCGGGACAGGCCGCACTGAAGCTTTCTTT. Translating it yields CASSLGTGRTEAFF.

This clone came up once. Other DNA sequences within the sample encode an identical CDR3. The rearrangement links TRBV25-1 to TRBJ1-6; D remains ambiguous. The CDR3 contains 13 residues. From germline, CDR1 is MGHDK and CDR2 SYGVNS. The ends were cut back, 8 bases at V and 5 bases at J, with 10 bases in the middle. The CDR3 here is CASSRGNNSPLHF. The CDR3 DNA is TGTGCCAGCTCCCGAGGGAATAATTCACCCCTCCACTTT. The full variable domain, its missing parts supplied by reference TRBV25-1 and TRBJ1-6, is EADIYQTPRYLVIGTGKKITLECSQTMGHDKMYWYQQDPGMELHLIHYSYGVNSTEKGDLSSESTVSRIRTEHFPLTLESARPSHTSQYLCASSRGNNSPLHFGNGTRLTVT.

V and J are TRBV2 and TRBJ2-1; unclear D gene. The V and J ends lost 2 bases and 6 bases respectively, with 11 bases between them. CDR1 is SNHLY, CDR2 FYNNEI, per germline. The CDR3 runs 14 residues. The CDR3 DNA sequence: TGTGCCAGCAGTGAAACGGCCTGGGCCAATGAGCAGTTCTTC. It translates to CASSETAWANEQFF. Supplemented by reference TRBV2 and TRBJ2-1, the full variable domain reads EPEVTQTPSHQVTQMGQEVILRCVPISNHLYFYWYRQILGQKVEFLVSFYNNEISEKSEIFDDQFSVERPDGSNFTLKIRSTKLEDSAMYFCASSETAWANEQFFGPGTRLTVL.

The chain couples TRBV11-2 to TRBJ2-7, with D perhaps TRBD1 (5 bases). The germline gives CDR1 SGHAT, CDR2 FQNNGV. V was cut by 4 bases and J by 2 bases, with 9 bases left in between. CDR3 size: 13 residues. The CDR3 is CASSSDITYEQYF. The CDR3 DNA is TGTGCCAGCAGCTCGGACATTACCTACGAGCAGTACTTC. The full variable domain, rest sourced from reference TRBV11-2 and TRBJ2-7, is EAGVAQSPRYKIIEKRQSVAFWCNPISGHATLYWYQQILGQGPKLLIQFQNNGVVDDSQLPKDRFSAERLKGVDSTLKIQPAKLEDSAVYLCASSSDITYEQYFGPGTRLTVT.

The chain is built from TRBV12-3 or TRBV12-4 and TRBJ2-2, with D unresolved. The CDR3 runs 11 residues. The V and J ends lost 7 bases and 8 bases respectively, with 8 bases between them. In DNA, the CDR3 is TGTGCCAGCACTCAGAGGGGGGAGCTGTTTTTT. Translation gives CASTQRGELFF.

The chain recombines TRBV29-1 with TRBJ1-1, with D possibly TRBD1 on 5 matching bases. Trimming removed 2 bases at V and 9 bases at J, with 16 bases between. The CDR3 totals 13 residues. Looked up from germline, CDR1 is SQVTM and CDR2 is ANQGSEA. CDR3 in amino acids: CSVEPRLGPQAFF. Written as DNA, the CDR3 is TGCAGCGTTGAACCCCGCCTGGGGCCTCAAGCTTTCTTT.

Turning to this clone: Additional DNA sequences in this sample encode the identical CDR3. The V call is TRBV5-6, the J call TRBJ1-2; a possible D gene is TRBD1 (6 bases). From germline, CDR1 is SGHDT and CDR2 YYEEEE. The CDR3 runs to 12 residues. V lost 4 bases, J lost 3 bases, and 7 bases lay in between. The DNA of the CDR3 is TGTGCCAGCAGCCCAGGGGACTATGGCTACACCTTC. Translation gives CASSPGDYGYTF.

The CDR3 DNA reads as TGTGCCAGCACCCGGAGCGTCAACACCGGGGAGCTGTTTTTT. Protein product: CASTRSVNTGELFF. The rearrangement joins TRBV6-5 to TRBJ2-2; D gene unclear. Trimming left V 7 bases short and J 2 bases short, with 11 bases between. Germline CDR1 and CDR2: MNHEY and SVGAGI. This CDR3 is built from 14 residues.

This rearrangement joins TRBV3-1 (or the pseudogene TRBV3-2) to TRBJ1-1, with D possibly TRBD1 on 5 matching bases. The germline V gene encodes CDR1 LGHDT and CDR2 YNNKEL (reference sequence). V lost 1 base, J lost 4 bases, and 10 bases lay in between. The CDR3 extends over 14 amino acids. The CDR3 loop is CASSQGGELTEAFF. As DNA, the CDR3 is TGTGCCAGCAGCCAAGGGGGCGAACTCACTGAAGCTTTCTTT.

The V call is TRBV9, the J call TRBJ1-2; D possibly corresponds to TRBD1 (5 bases). V gave up 3 bases and J gave up 0 bases, with 9 bases separating them. Germline CDR1 SGDLS, CDR2 YYNGEE. This CDR3 has 14 residues. Written as DNA, the CDR3 is TGTGCCAGCAGCGGACAGAAGTCTAACTATGGCTACACCTTC. As protein: CASSGQKSNYGYTF.

This clone was counted only a few times. The chain carries TRBV6-6 and TRBJ2-2, with 8 bases identical to TRBD2. Looked up from germline, CDR1 is MNHNY and CDR2 is SVGAGI (reference sequence). There are 16 residues in the CDR3. V shed 4 bases and J 0 bases; nucleotides not matched to a gene: 4. In DNA, the CDR3 is TGTGCCAGCAGTTTCTCGGGACTAGCGAACACCGGGGAGCTGTTTTTT. Translating gives CASSFSGLANTGELFF.

This chain uses TRBV6-6 with TRBJ2-1; a possible D gene is TRBD2 (6 bases). V was trimmed by 8 bases and J by 2 bases, leaving 10 bases between them. Germline values: CDR1 MNHNY, CDR2 SVGAGI (reference sequence). The CDR3 has 13 residues. The CDR3 is CASVASAYNEQFF. Written as DNA, the CDR3 is TGTGCCAGCGTGGCTAGCGCCTACAATGAGCAGTTCTTC.